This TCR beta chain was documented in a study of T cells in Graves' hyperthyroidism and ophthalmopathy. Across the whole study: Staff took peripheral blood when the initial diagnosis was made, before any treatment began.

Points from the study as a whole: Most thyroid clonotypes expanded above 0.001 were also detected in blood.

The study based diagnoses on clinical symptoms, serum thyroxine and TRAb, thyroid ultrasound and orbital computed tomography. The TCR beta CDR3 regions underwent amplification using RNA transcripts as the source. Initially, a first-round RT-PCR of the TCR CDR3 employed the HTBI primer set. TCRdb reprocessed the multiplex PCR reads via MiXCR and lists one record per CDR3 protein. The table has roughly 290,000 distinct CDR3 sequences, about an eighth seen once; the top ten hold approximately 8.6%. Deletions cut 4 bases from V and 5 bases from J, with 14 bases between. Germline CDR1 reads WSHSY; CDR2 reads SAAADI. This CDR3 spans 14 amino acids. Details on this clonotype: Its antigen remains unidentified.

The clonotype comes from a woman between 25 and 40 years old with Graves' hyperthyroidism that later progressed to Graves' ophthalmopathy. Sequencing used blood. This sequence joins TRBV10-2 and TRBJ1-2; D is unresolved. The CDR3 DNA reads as TGCGCCAGCAGTGCCCTACCGGGCCTGTATGGCTACACCTTC. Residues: CASSALPGLYGYTF.